This T cell receptor (beta chain) was sequenced in a study of blood T cell repertoires in COVID-19. In the study overall: The analysed material was cDNA or gDNA that came from T cells, B-cell-depleted T cells, or PBMCs.

Germline V gives CDR1 SGHNT, CDR2 YYREEE (reference sequence). Trimming at V came to 0 bases and at J to 4 bases, leaving 3 bases not matched to a gene. CDR3 size: 14 residues. TCRdb keeps only in-frame clones here, not all; method: immunoSEQ multiplex PCR. The table shows about 130,000 clones, with 70% to 90% occurring only once. Sequenced: peripheral blood. V and J are TRBV5-4 and TRBJ1-2; 7 positions agree with TRBD1. The clonotype comes from a woman aged 45-59 years with acute or convalescent COVID-19. Here the CDR3 reads CASSLEDRAYGYTF. In DNA, the CDR3 is TGTGCCAGCAGCTTGGAAGACAGGGCCTATGGCTACACCTTC. Full variable domain (rest looked up from reference TRBV5-4 and TRBJ1-2): ETGVTQSPTHLIKTRGQQVTLRCSSQSGHNTVSWYQQALGQGPQFIFQYYREEENGRGNFPPRFSGLQFPNYSSELNVNALELDDSALYLCASSLEDRAYGYTFGSGTRLTVV.